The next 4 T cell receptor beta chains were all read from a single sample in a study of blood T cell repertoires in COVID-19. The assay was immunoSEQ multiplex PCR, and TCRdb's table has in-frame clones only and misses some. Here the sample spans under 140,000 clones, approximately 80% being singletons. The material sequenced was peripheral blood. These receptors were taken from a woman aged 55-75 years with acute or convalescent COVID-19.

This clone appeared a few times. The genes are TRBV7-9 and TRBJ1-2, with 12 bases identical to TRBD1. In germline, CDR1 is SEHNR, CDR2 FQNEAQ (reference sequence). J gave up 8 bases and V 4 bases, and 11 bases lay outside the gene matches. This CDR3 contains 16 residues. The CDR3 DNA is TGTGCCAGCAGCTCAACCGGGACAGGGGGCTTAGCGGGCTACACCTTC. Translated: CASSSTGTGGLAGYTF.

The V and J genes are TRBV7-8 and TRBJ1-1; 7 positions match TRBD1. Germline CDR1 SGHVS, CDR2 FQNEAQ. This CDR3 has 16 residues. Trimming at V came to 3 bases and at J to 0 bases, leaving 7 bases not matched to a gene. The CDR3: CASSFGTALMNTEAFF. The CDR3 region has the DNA TGTGCCAGCAGCTTTGGGACAGCCCTAATGAACACTGAAGCTTTCTTT.

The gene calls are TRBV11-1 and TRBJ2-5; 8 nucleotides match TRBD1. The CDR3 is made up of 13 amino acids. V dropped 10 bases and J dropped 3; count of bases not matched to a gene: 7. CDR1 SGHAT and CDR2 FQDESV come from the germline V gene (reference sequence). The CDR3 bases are TGTGCCACCCGACAGGGGAATGAAGAGACCCAGTACTTC. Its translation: CATRQGNEETQYF.

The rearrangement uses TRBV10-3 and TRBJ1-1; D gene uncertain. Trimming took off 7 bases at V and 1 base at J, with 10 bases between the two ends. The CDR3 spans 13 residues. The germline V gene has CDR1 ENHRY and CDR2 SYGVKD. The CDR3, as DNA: TGTGCCATCACTTCTACTGAGAACACTGAAGCTTTCTTT. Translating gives CAITSTENTEAFF.